Below, 12 T cell receptor beta chains from the same sample are listed, as sequenced in a study of blood T cell repertoires in COVID-19. Generated by immunoSEQ multiplex PCR, the TCRdb table keeps only in-frame clones and is missing some. The sample gives some 41,000 clones, 80% to 90% of which show up once; about 4.9% is in the top ten. The specimen was peripheral blood. Source of these receptors: a man aged 35-49 years with active COVID-19.

The chain uses TRBV5-6 and TRBJ1-4; TRBD1 matches 9 bases. This CDR3 is built from 17 residues. The germline CDR1 and CDR2 sequences are SGHDT and YYEEEE. Trimming at V came to 1 base and at J to 0 bases, leaving 4 bases not matched to a gene. As DNA, the CDR3 is TGTGCCAGCAGCTTGCGGACAGGGGCTACAACTAATGAAAAACTGTTTTTT. Residues: CASSLRTGATTNEKLFF.

This chain connects TRBV7-3 to TRBJ2-1; 10 bases agree with TRBD2. Per the germline V gene, CDR1 is SGHTA and CDR2 is FQGTGA. The CDR3 runs to 15 residues. The J segment lost 2 bases and the V segment lost 4 bases, leaving 2 bases of the junction unmatched. As DNA, the CDR3 is TGTGCCAGCAGCTCCGGACTAGCGGCCTACAATGAGCAGTTCTTC. Encoded protein: CASSSGLAAYNEQFF.

This sequence joins TRBV24-1 and TRBJ2-2, with 7 bases fitting TRBD1. V shed 10 bases and J 0 bases; nucleotides not matched to a gene: 1. The CDR3 is made up of 13 amino acids. The germline gives CDR1 KGHDR, CDR2 SFDVKD. DNA of the CDR3: TGTGCCACAGGACAGGCGAACACCGGGGAGCTGTTTTTT. This gives the protein CATGQANTGELFF.

V is TRBV6-5 and J is TRBJ2-1; 9 positions match TRBD2. The ends lost 4 bases at V and 7 bases at J; junction bases unmatched: 11. The germline V gene encodes CDR1 MNHEY and CDR2 SVGAGI. This CDR3 comprises 16 residues. CDR3 sequence (DNA): TGTGCCAGCAGTTCCCCGAGGGTAGCGGGAGTAAATGAGCAGTTCTTC. This codes for CASSSPRVAGVNEQFF.

This clone was seen a single time. The chain links TRBV7-6 to TRBJ1-2; perhaps TRBD1 as D (5 bases). Trimming took off 5 bases at V and 7 bases at J, with 20 bases between the two ends. The CDR3 has 15 amino acids. Per germline, CDR1 SGHVS and CDR2 FNYEAQ. CDR3 bases: TGTGCCAGCAGCGCATTGGGGGGTTCCTTTAGTGGCTACACCTTC. Translating it yields CASSALGGSFSGYTF.

The chain employs TRBV7-3 and TRBJ1-6, with 8 bases lining up with TRBD1. Unmatched junction bases numbered 7, after V lost 5 bases and J lost 7 bases. CDR1 and CDR2 from the germline V gene are SGHTA and FQGTGA. The CDR3 runs to 15 residues. In nucleotides, the CDR3 is TGTGCCAGCAGCGTTGGACAGGGTAACAATTCACCCCTCCACTTT. Translation: CASSVGQGNNSPLHF.

The J gene is TRBJ1-1, the V gene TRBV28; D not resolved. The CDR3 sequence is 15 residues long. Trimming took 6 bases from V and 6 from J, leaving 20 bases between them. The germline gives CDR1 MDHEN, CDR2 SYDVKM. The CDR3 region has the DNA TGTGCCAGCAGATCGAGAGGGATGGGAGGCGCTGAAGCTTTCTTT. It specifies CASRSRGMGGAEAFF.

V and J are TRBV16 and TRBJ2-7; 8 bases line up with TRBD1. The V gene end was trimmed by 4 bases and the J gene end by 0 bases; junction bases not matched to a gene: 5. The CDR3 loop spans 15 amino acids. Germline CDR1 and CDR2: KGHSY and FQNENV. The DNA for the CDR3 is TGTGCCAGCAGCCTGTGGACAGGGAACTCCTACGAGCAGTACTTC. This translates into CASSLWTGNSYEQYF.

A single count supports this clone. The V and J genes are TRBV7-6 and TRBJ1-5, with 7 bases fitting TRBD1. Germline V gene data show CDR1 as SGHVS and CDR2 as FNYEAQ. The CDR3 runs 16 residues. J gave up 4 bases and V 8 bases, and 14 bases lay outside the gene matches. CDR3: CASAPGQHVRNQPQHF. The CDR3 coding sequence is TGTGCCAGCGCCCCGGGACAGCACGTAAGAAATCAGCCCCAGCATTTT.

This chain uses TRBV28 with TRBJ2-7; no clear D. The V end lost 5 bases, the J end lost 3 bases, and 5 bases lay between the germline ends. Germline V CDR1 and CDR2: MDHEN, SYDVKM. The CDR3 has 11 residues. This CDR3 reads CASSIRYEQYF. The CDR3 DNA reads as TGTGCCAGCAGTATCCGCTACGAGCAGTACTTC.

The V gene is TRBV18, the J gene TRBJ1-1, with 7 nucleotides matching TRBD1. V was pared by 2 bases and J by 3 bases, with 9 bases of the junction left unmatched. Germline V gives CDR1 KGHSH, CDR2 LQKENI. The CDR3 is 16 amino acids. The CDR3: CASSPGIKGADTEAFF. The CDR3 DNA sequence: TGTGCCAGCTCACCAGGGATTAAGGGGGCGGACACTGAAGCTTTCTTT. Full variable domain (remainder filled in from reference TRBV18 and TRBJ1-1): NAGVMQNPRHLVRRRGQEARLRCSPMKGHSHVYWYRQLPEEGLKFMVYLQKENIIDESGMPKERFSAEFPKEGPSILRIQQVVRGDSAAYFCASSPGIKGADTEAFFGQGTRLTVV.

This clone was recorded a few times. The chain links TRBV10-3 to TRBJ1-1; a weak D match, TRBD1 (5 bases). Trimming removed 4 bases from V and 10 bases from J, with 22 bases in between. The CDR3 consists of 15 residues. Germline V lookup: CDR1 ENHRY, CDR2 SYGVKD. DNA for the CDR3: TGTGCCATCAGTGCCGTCGGGAGGGGCGCGAGGGGAGCTTTCTTT. As protein: CAISAVGRGARGAFF.